This TCR beta chain emerged from a study of cytomegalovirus exposure and HLA in healthy donors. General study points: It was in a later analysis that TCR association rates were seen to vary by HLA locus, highest for DRB1 and lowest for HLA-C. Overall, roughly 170 TCR beta chains were annotated as cytomegalovirus-associated.

A note on this clone: Its specificity is not known.

CDR3 length: 15 residues. Trimming removed 2 bases from V and 3 bases from J, with 14 bases in between. CDR1 is MDHEN and CDR2 is SYDVKM in the germline V gene. The PCR made use of 60 Vbeta and 13 Jbeta primers. Using immunoSEQ multiplex PCR, the repertoire was profiled, and TCRdb retains in-frame clones only, with some absent. The sample gives about 150,000 clones, 65% to 90% of which show up once; under 3.5% is in the top ten. Material for sequencing was PBMCs. This rearrangement joins TRBV28 to TRBJ2-7, with D tentatively TRBD2 (6 bases). The sequence was collected from a woman under 40 in good health and CMV-seronegative. The CDR3 here is CASSLMGGRNYEQYF. CDR3 bases: TGTGCCAGCAGTTTAATGGGAGGTCGAAACTACGAGCAGTACTTC.